Given below is one T cell receptor (beta chain) in context. The sample originates from a study of blood T cell repertoires in COVID-19. At the level of the study: Material from acute and convalescent COVID-19 was sourced from the United States, Italy and Spain. In each case, the material was cDNA or gDNA derived from T cells, B-cell-depleted T cells, or PBMCs.

The CDR3 length is 17 residues. Looked up from germline, CDR1 is MDHEN and CDR2 is SYDVKM. The V and J ends lost 1 base and 3 bases respectively, with 15 bases between them. Study processing details: The authors estimated nucleated cell counts from reference gene primer amplification. Assay: immunoSEQ multiplex PCR; the TCRdb copy retains only in-frame clones and omits some. The D gene and trimming were derived from the DNA, and the V and J assignments and clone size from that table. The sample consists of about 17,000 clones, 85% to 90% of them appearing once. The V call is TRBV28, the J call TRBJ2-2, with D possibly matching TRBD1 (6 bases). Sequenced input: peripheral blood. The receptor was derived from a human donor in a cohort sampled during active COVID-19. CDR3 amino acids: CASSLFGNRADTGELFF. The CDR3 coding sequence is TGTGCCAGCAGTTTATTCGGGAACAGGGCCGACACCGGGGAGCTGTTTTTT.